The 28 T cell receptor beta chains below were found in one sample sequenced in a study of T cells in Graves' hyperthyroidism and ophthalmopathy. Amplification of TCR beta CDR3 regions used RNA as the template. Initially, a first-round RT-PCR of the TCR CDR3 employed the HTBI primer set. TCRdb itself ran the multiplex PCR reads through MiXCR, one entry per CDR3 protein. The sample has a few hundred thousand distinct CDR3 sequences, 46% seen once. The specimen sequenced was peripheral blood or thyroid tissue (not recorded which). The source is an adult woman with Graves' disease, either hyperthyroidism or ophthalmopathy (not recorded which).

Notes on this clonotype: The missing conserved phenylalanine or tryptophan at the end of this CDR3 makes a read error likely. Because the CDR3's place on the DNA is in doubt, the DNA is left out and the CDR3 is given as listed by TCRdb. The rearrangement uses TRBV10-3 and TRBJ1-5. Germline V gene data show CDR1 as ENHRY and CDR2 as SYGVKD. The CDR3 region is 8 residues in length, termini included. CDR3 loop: CAISDEAI.

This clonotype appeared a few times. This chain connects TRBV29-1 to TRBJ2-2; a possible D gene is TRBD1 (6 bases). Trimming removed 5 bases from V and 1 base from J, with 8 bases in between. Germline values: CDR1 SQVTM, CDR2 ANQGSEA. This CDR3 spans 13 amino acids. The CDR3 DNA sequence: TGCAGCGTTAGGACAGAGAACACCGGGGAGCTGTTTTTT. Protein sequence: CSVRTENTGELFF.

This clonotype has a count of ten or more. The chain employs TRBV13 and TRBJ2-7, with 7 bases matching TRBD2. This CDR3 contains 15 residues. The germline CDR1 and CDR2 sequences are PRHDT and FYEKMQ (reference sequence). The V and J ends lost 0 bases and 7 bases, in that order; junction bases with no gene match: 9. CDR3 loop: CASSLGGRPTGEQYF. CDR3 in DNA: TGTGCCAGCAGCTTAGGCGGGAGGCCGACGGGAGAGCAGTACTTC.

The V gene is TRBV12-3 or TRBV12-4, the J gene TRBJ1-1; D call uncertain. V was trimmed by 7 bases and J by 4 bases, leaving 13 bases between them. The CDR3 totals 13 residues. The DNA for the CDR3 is TGTGCCAGCACCTTAAGGGAGCTCACTGAAGCTTTCTTT. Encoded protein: CASTLRELTEAFF.

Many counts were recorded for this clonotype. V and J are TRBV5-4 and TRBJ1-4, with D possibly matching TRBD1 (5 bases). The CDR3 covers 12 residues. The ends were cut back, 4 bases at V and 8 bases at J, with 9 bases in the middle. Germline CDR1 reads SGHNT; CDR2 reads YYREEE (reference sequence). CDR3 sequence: CASSRWGEKLFF. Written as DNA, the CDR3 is TGTGCCAGCAGCCGCTGGGGGGAAAAACTGTTTTTT.

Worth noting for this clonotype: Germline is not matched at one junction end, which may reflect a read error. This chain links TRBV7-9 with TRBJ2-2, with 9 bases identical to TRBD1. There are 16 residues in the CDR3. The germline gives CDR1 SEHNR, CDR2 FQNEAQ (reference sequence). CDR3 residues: CVSSLHGQGNAGELFF. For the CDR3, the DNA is TGTGTCAGCAGCTTACACGGACAGGGGAACGCCGGGGAGCTGTTTTTT.

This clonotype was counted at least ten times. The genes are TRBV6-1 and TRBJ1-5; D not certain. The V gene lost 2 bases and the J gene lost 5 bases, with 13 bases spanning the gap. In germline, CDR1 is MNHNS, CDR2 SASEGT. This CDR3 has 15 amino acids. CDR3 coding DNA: TGTGCCAGCAGTGAATGGGATGGATCGTATCAGCCCCAGCATTTT. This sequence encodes CASSEWDGSYQPQHF.

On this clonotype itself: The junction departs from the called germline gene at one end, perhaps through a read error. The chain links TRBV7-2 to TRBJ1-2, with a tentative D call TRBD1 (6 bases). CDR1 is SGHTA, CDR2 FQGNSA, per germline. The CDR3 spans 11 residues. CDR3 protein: CASKGGYGYTF. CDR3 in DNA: TGTGCTAGCAAAGGGGGGTATGGCTACACCTTC.

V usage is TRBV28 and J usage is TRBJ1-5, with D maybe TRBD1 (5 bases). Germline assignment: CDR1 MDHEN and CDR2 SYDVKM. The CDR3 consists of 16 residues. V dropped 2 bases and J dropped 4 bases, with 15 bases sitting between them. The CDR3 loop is CASSLRGTGTNQPQHF. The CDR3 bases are TGTGCCAGCAGTTTACGAGGGACGGGGACTAATCAGCCCCAGCATTTT.

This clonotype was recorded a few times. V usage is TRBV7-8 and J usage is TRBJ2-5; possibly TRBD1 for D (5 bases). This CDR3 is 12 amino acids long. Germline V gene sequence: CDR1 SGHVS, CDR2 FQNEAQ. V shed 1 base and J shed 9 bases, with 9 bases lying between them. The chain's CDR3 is CASSLGVGAQYF. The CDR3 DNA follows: TGTGCCAGCAGCTTAGGGGTAGGGGCCCAGTACTTC.

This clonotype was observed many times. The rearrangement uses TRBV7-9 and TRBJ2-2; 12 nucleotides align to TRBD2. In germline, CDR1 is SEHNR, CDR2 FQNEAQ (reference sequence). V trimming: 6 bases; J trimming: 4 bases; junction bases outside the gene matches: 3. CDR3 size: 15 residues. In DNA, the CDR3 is TGTGCCAGCAGGAAGACTAGCGGGAGCACCGGGGAGCTGTTTTTT. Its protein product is CASRKTSGSTGELFF.

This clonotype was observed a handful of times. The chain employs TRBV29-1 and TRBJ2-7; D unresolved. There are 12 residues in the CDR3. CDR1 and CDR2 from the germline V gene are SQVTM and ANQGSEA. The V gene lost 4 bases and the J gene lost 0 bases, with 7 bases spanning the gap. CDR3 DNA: TGCAGCGTTGGGCCGAGCTCCTACGAGCAGTACTTC. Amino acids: CSVGPSSYEQYF.

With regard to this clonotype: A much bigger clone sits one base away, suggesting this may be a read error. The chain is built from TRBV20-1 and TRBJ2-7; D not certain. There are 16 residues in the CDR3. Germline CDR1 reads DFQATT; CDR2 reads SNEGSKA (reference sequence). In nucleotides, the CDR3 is TGCAGTGCTAGAATACGTCGGCTAGATTTGGCCTACGAGCGGTACTTC. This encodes CSARIRRLDLAYERYF.

As DNA, the CDR3 is TGCAGTGCTAAACGGGCCGGGTGGGAAGAGACCCAGTACTTC. It yields the protein CSAKRAGWEETQYF. The chain is built from TRBV20-1 and TRBJ2-5; unclear D gene. The CDR3 is 14 residues long. Looked up from germline, CDR1 is DFQATT and CDR2 is SNEGSKA (reference sequence). The V and J ends lost 4 bases and 3 bases respectively, with 15 bases between them.

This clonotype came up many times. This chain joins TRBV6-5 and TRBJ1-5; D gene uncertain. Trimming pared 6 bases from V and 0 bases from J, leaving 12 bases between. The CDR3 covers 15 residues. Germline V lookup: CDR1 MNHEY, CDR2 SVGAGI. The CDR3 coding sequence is TGTGCCAGCAGCCTCGGACGTTATAGCAATCAGCCCCAGCATTTT. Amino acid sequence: CASSLGRYSNQPQHF.

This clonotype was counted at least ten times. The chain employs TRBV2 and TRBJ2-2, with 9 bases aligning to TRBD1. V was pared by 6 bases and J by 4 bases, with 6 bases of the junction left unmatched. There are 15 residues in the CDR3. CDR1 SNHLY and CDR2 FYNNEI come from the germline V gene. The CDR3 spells CASRPGTGSTGELFF. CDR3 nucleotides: TGTGCCAGCAGACCCGGGACAGGGTCCACCGGGGAGCTGTTTTTT.

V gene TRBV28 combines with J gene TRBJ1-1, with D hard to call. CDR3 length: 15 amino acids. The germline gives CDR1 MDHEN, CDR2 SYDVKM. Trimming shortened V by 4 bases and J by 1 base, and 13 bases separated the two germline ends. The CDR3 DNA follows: TGTGCCAGCAGTTCCACCGGGGAGGAGAACACTGAAGCTTTCTTT. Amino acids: CASSSTGEENTEAFF.

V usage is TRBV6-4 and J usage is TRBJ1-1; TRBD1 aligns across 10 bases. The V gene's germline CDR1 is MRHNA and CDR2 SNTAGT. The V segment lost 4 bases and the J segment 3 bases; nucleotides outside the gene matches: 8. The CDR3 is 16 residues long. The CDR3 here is CASSASGTGAYTEAFF. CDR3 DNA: TGTGCCAGCAGTGCCTCCGGGACAGGGGCGTACACTGAAGCTTTCTTT.

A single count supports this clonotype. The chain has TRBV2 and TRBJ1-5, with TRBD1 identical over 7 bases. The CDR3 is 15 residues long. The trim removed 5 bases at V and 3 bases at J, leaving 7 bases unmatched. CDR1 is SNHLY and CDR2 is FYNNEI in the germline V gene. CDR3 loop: CASSSQGMANQPQHF. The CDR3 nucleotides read TGTGCCAGCAGTTCACAGGGGATGGCCAATCAGCCCCAGCATTTT.

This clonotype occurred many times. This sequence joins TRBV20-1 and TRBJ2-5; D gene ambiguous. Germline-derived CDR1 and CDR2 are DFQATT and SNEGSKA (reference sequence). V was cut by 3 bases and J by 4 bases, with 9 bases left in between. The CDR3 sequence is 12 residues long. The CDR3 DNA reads TGCAGTGCTAGTCTTGTGGGAGAGACCCAGTACTTC. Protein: CSASLVGETQYF.

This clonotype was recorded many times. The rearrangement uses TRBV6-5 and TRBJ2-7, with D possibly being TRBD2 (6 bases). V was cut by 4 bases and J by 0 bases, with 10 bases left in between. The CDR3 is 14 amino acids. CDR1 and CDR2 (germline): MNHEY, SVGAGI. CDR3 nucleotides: TGTGCCAGCAGTTTAGGGCGGGGCTCCTACGAGCAGTACTTC. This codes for CASSLGRGSYEQYF.

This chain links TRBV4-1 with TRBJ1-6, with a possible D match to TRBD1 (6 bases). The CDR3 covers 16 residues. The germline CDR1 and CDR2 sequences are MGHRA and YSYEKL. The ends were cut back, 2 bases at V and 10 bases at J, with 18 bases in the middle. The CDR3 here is CASSQTPGGSGSPLHF. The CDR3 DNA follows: TGCGCCAGCAGCCAAACTCCGGGGGGCTCGGGGTCACCCCTCCACTTT.

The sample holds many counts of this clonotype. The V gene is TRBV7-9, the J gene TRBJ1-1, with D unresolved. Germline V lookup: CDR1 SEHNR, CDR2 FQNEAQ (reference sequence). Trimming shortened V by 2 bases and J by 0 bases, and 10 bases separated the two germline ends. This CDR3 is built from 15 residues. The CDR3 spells CASSLSSSMNTEAFF. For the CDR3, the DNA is TGTGCCAGCAGCTTATCCAGCTCCATGAACACTGAAGCTTTCTTT.

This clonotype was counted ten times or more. CDR3 nucleotides: TGTGCCAGCAGTGAAGCGTATGAAAATTCACCCCTCCACTTT. Amino acids: CASSEAYENSPLHF. V and J are TRBV6-1 and TRBJ1-6; no clear D. V lost 0 bases and J 7 bases, leaving 7 bases between the germline ends. In germline, CDR1 is MNHNS, CDR2 SASEGT. The CDR3 runs to 14 residues.

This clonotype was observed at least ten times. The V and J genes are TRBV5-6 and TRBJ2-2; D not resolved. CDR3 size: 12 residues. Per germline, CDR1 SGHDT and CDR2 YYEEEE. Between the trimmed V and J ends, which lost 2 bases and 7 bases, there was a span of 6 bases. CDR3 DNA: TGTGCCAGCAGCTTCATGGGCGGGGAGCTGTTTTTT. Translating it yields CASSFMGGELFF.

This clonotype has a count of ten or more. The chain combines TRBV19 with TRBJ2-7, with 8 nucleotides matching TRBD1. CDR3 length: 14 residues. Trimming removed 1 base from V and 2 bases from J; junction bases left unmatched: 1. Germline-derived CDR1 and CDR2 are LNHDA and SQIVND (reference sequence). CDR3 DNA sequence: TGTGCCAGTAGTATAGGGACAGGGACCTACGAGCAGTACTTC. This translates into CASSIGTGTYEQYF.

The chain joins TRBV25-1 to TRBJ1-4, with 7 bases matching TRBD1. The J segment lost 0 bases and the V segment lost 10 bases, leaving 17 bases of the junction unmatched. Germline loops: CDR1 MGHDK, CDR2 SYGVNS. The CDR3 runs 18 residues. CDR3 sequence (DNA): TGTGCCACCCCTTTACAACCGACAGGGACGTCAACTAATGAAAAACTGTTTTTT. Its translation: CATPLQPTGTSTNEKLFF.

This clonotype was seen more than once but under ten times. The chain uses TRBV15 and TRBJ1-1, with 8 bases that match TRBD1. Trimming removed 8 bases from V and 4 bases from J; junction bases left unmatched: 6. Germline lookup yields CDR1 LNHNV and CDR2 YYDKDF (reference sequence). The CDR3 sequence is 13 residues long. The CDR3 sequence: CATRQGSITEAFF. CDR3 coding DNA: TGTGCCACCCGACAGGGGTCAATCACTGAAGCTTTCTTT.